The next 8 T cell receptor beta chains were all read from a single sample in a study of T cell repertoires in cytomegalovirus infection. TCRdb re-called the reads with MiXCR, one entry per CDR3 protein. Of roughly 350,000 distinct CDR3 sequences in the sample, about 32% were seen once. No antigens are known for them. Here the sequenced sample was cultured PBMCs, taken from culture after CMV antigen stimulation. These receptors came from a human donor in good health (CMV status not recorded). Some clones in this sample may be carry-over from other donors' samples.

This clonotype was observed a handful of times. The rearrangement joins TRBV12-3 or TRBV12-4 to TRBJ1-1; TRBD1 is a possible D gene (5 bases). The CDR3 covers 13 residues. Trimming removed 2 bases from V and 6 bases from J, with 10 bases in between. The CDR3 bases are TGTGCCAGCAGTTTAATAGGGGCGGCTGAAGCTTTCTTT. It encodes CASSLIGAAEAFF.

The V call is TRBV19, the J call TRBJ2-6, with D perhaps TRBD1 (6 bases). Per the germline V gene, CDR1 is LNHDA and CDR2 is SQIVND (reference sequence). The CDR3 consists of 16 residues. V gave up 5 bases and J gave up 4 bases, with 15 bases separating them. The CDR3 reads CASSERTGSGANVLTF. For the CDR3, the DNA is TGTGCCAGTAGTGAACGAACAGGGTCCGGGGCCAACGTCCTGACTTTC. The full variable domain, completed using reference TRBV19 and TRBJ2-6, is DGGITQSPKYLFRKEGQNVTLSCEQNLNHDAMYWYRQDPGQGLRLIYYSQIVNDFQKGDIAEGYSVSREKKESFPLTVTSAQKNPTAFYLCASSERTGSGANVLTFGAGSRLTVL.

The V gene is TRBV4-3, the J gene TRBJ1-5; 7 positions agree with TRBD1. The V and J ends lost 1 base and 7 bases, in that order; junction bases with no gene match: 4. Germline CDR1 and CDR2: LGHNA and YSLEER. The CDR3 is 14 residues long. The CDR3 spells CASSQGQGHQPQHF. The CDR3 DNA follows: TGCGCCAGCAGCCAAGGACAGGGCCACCAGCCCCAGCATTTT.

Only a few counts were recorded for this clonotype. The rearrangement links TRBV7-2 to TRBJ1-3; 8 positions match TRBD1. Losses at the gene ends were 6 bases for V and 2 bases for J; bases not matched to a gene: 9. The CDR3 contains 16 residues. Germline values: CDR1 SGHTA, CDR2 FQGNSA. The CDR3 DNA follows: TGTGCCAGCAGTTCAACCCCGGGACAGGCTGGAAACACCATATATTTT. Its protein is CASSSTPGQAGNTIYF.

This chain joins TRBV5-6 and TRBJ2-1; D ambiguous. Germline values: CDR1 SGHDT, CDR2 YYEEEE. CDR3 length: 12 residues. Trimming took 7 bases from V and 9 from J, leaving 14 bases between them. Written as DNA, the CDR3 is TGTGCCAGCTGTCCAAAGGGCCTTGAGCAGTTCTTC. This encodes CASCPKGLEQFF.

In the case of this clonotype: Since a much larger clone is just one base distant, this may be a read error. The CDR3 DNA is TGTGCCAGCTCACCACAGGAGGGCCAAGAGACCCAGTACTTC. It codes for CASSPQEGQETQYF. This chain links TRBV18 with TRBJ2-5; the D gene is possibly TRBD2 (6 bases). V was cut by 1 base and J by 1 base, with 7 bases left in between. The CDR3 is 14 amino acids. Germline V CDR1 and CDR2: KGHSH, LQKENI.

This clonotype came up a few times. V usage is TRBV4-1 and J usage is TRBJ2-7; D is perhaps TRBD1 or TRBD2 (5 bases each). Germline V gives CDR1 MGHRA, CDR2 YSYEKL. Trimming cost V 1 base and J 3 bases, with 13 bases left between them. This CDR3 spans 15 amino acids. In DNA form, the CDR3 reads TGCGCCAGCAGCCAAGTTCCGGGACCGATCTACGAGCAGTACTTC. Its translation is CASSQVPGPIYEQYF.

The table lists this clonotype with a few counts. V is TRBV7-8 and J is TRBJ1-2; 12 nucleotides match TRBD1. Trimming removed 1 base from V and 8 bases from J; junction bases left unmatched: 17. The CDR3 loop spans 19 amino acids. In germline, CDR1 is SGHVS, CDR2 FQNEAQ. In DNA, the CDR3 is TGTGCCAGCAGCTTAGTTTTTAAGAAACGGGACAGGGGGCAAGACGGCTACACCTTC. It encodes CASSLVFKKRDRGQDGYTF.